These 10 T cell receptor beta chains came from one sample sequenced in a study of T cell responses to AZD1222 COVID-19 vaccine. Assay used: immunoSEQ multiplex PCR; TCRdb lists only in-frame clones, some missing. The table includes approximately 80,000 clones, over 75% detected once. Sequenced here: peripheral blood, sampled 28 days after the second AZD1222 dose. The receptors were gathered from an adult who received the AZD1222 COVID-19 vaccine.

This clone was seen a handful of times. The chain joins TRBV11-1 to TRBJ1-1; unclear D gene. The germline V and J ends were trimmed by 5 bases and 0 bases, with 13 bases remaining between them. The CDR3 covers 15 residues. Germline lookup yields CDR1 SGHAT and CDR2 FQDESV (reference sequence). Here the CDR3 reads CASSQTWRVNTEAFF. The CDR3 nucleotides read TGTGCCAGCAGCCAAACATGGAGGGTGAACACTGAAGCTTTCTTT.

The chain couples TRBV6-6 to TRBJ2-7, with TRBD1 identical over 9 bases. The CDR3 sequence is 15 residues long. J was trimmed by 5 bases and V by 5 bases; bases with no gene match: 10. CDR1 MNHNY and CDR2 SVGAGI come from the germline V gene (reference sequence). CDR3 bases: TGTGCCAGCAGTCCCCCGGGACAGGGAATGGACGAGCAGTACTTC. As protein: CASSPPGQGMDEQYF.

The CDR3, as DNA: TGTGCCAGCAGCCAAGCCCATCGAGCGCAGTATTTT. Translation gives CASSQAHRAQYF. V is TRBV14 and J is TRBJ2-3; unclear D gene. Germline V CDR1 and CDR2: SGHDN, FVKESK. The CDR3 consists of 12 residues. Trimming removed 1 base at V and 10 bases at J, with 9 bases between.

The rearrangement joins TRBV6-2 or TRBV6-3 to TRBJ1-5; TRBD1 matches at 9 bases. CDR1 and CDR2 (germline): MNHEY, SVGEGT. The junction had 5 bases not matched to a gene; V was cut back by 2 bases and J by 3 bases. The CDR3 is 16 residues long. As DNA, the CDR3 is TGTGCCAGCAGTTACCGGACAGGGGATCCCAATCAGCCCCAGCATTTT. Translated, it gives CASSYRTGDPNQPQHF.

This clone showed up just a few times. The rearrangement joins TRBV6-5 to TRBJ1-2, with D tentatively TRBD1 (6 bases). CDR3 length equals 14 residues. V lost 0 bases and J 6 bases, leaving 11 bases between the germline ends. Germline V gives CDR1 MNHEY, CDR2 SVGAGI. The CDR3 nucleotides read TGTGCCAGCAGTTACTCAGGGACATTAGATGGCTACACCTTC. Its protein is CASSYSGTLDGYTF.

V gene TRBV30 combines with J gene TRBJ2-2; perhaps TRBD1 as D (7 bases). V lost 4 bases, J lost 6 bases, and 21 bases lay in between. Germline lookup yields CDR1 GTSNPN and CDR2 SVGIG (reference sequence). The CDR3 spans 16 residues. CDR3 sequence reads: CAWIGRGTFFAGELFF. CDR3 bases: TGTGCCTGGATAGGCAGGGGGACTTTTTTCGCCGGGGAGCTGTTTTTT.

This chain joins TRBV14 and TRBJ2-2; no clear D gene. Per germline, CDR1 SGHDN and CDR2 FVKESK. V lost 3 bases, J lost 1 base, and 6 bases lay in between. The CDR3 loop spans 14 amino acids. CDR3 bases: TGTGCCAGCAGCCAGACTCAGAACACCGGGGAGCTGTTTTTT. This sequence encodes CASSQTQNTGELFF.

The chain is built from TRBV2 and TRBJ2-7; D uncertain. CDR1 SNHLY and CDR2 FYNNEI come from the germline V gene. Trimming shortened V by 4 bases and J by 5 bases, and 9 bases separated the two germline ends. There are 12 residues in the CDR3. The chain's CDR3 is CASSVTFHEQYF. The CDR3 region has the DNA TGTGCCAGCAGTGTGACGTTCCACGAGCAGTACTTC.

CDR3: CASSQDTRVRNTEAFF. The CDR3 nucleotides are TGCGCCAGCAGCCAAGATACCAGGGTGAGGAACACTGAAGCTTTCTTT. The chain carries TRBV4-1 and TRBJ1-1; tentative D call: TRBD1 (5 bases). Trimming cost V 0 bases and J 1 base, with 12 bases left between them. The V gene's germline CDR1 is MGHRA and CDR2 YSYEKL. The CDR3 covers 16 residues.

CDR3 in DNA: TGTGCCAGCACGGAAACACAAGGGAATCAGCCCCAGCATTTT. Protein: CASTETQGNQPQHF. The chain uses TRBV2 and TRBJ1-5; D is unresolved. The CDR3 is made up of 14 amino acids. The germline CDR1 and CDR2 sequences are SNHLY and FYNNEI. V was trimmed by 7 bases and J by 4 bases, leaving 14 bases between them. The whole variable domain, remainder taken from reference TRBV2 and TRBJ1-5, is EPEVTQTPSHQVTQMGQEVILRCVPISNHLYFYWYRQILGQKVEFLVSFYNNEISEKSEIFDDQFSVERPDGSNFTLKIRSTKLEDSAMYFCASTETQGNQPQHFGDGTRLSIL.